The 3 T cell receptor beta chains below come from one sample, sequenced in a study of T cells in Graves' hyperthyroidism and ophthalmopathy. RNA transcripts gave rise to amplified TCR beta CDR3 regions. TCR CDR3 regions were first amplified by RT-PCR with HTBI primers. TCRdb called the multiplex PCR reads again in MiXCR, with one record for every CDR3 protein. This table holds roughly 500,000 distinct CDR3 sequences, around 45% found once. Material for sequencing was peripheral blood or thyroid tissue (not recorded which). Every receptor here comes from an adult woman with Graves' disease, either hyperthyroidism or ophthalmopathy (not recorded which).

This clonotype showed up many times. This chain links TRBV19 with TRBJ2-7; no firm D call. The CDR3 is made up of 14 amino acids. V lost 4 bases and J lost 1, with 11 bases in between. Germline CDR1 reads LNHDA; CDR2 reads SQIVND (reference sequence). CDR3 amino acids: CASSKTGRSYEQYF. CDR3 DNA sequence: TGTGCCAGTAGTAAAACGGGCAGATCCTACGAGCAGTACTTC.

This clonotype was counted between two and nine times. Here the CDR3 DNA reads TGTGCCAGCAGTCGGACTTGGGAGCTGTTTTTT. It translates to CASSRTWELFF. This sequence joins TRBV28 and TRBJ2-2, with TRBD2 as a possible D gene (5 bases). V lost 5 bases to trimming and J lost 9 bases, with 7 bases between them. Germline V lookup: CDR1 MDHEN, CDR2 SYDVKM. The CDR3 consists of 11 residues.

The rearrangement joins TRBV20-1 to TRBJ1-4, with TRBD1 matching 8 bases. This CDR3 is 15 amino acids long. Trimming took 5 bases from V and 6 from J; bases not matched to a gene: 11. Germline V lookup: CDR1 DFQATT, CDR2 SNEGSKA (reference sequence). Written as DNA, the CDR3 is TGCAGTGCTCCCCACCGGGGACAGGCAGATGAAAAACTGTTTTTT. Translation gives CSAPHRGQADEKLFF.